These 15 T cell receptor beta chains originate from one sample sequenced in a study of cytomegalovirus exposure and HLA in healthy donors. PCR involved 60 Vbeta and 13 Jbeta primers. Produced via immunoSEQ multiplex PCR; TCRdb's table is partial and in-frame only. This table holds approximately 100,000 clones, 55% to 75% found once. The specimen sequenced was PBMCs. These receptors were obtained from a man over 45 in good health and CMV-seronegative.

The J gene is TRBJ1-1, the V gene TRBV7-9; D uncertain. The germline CDR1 and CDR2 sequences are SEHNR and FQNEAQ (reference sequence). The V gene lost 2 bases and the J gene lost 7 bases, with 5 bases spanning the gap. The CDR3 length is 11 residues. The CDR3 protein is CASSLIIEAFF. The CDR3 coding sequence is TGTGCCAGCAGCTTAATTATTGAAGCTTTCTTT. Together with reference TRBV7-9 and TRBJ1-1, the CDR3 gives the full variable domain: DTGVSQNPRHKITKRGQNVTFRCDPISEHNRLYWYRQTLGQGPEFLTYFQNEAQLEKSRLLSDRFSAERPKGSFSTLEIQRTEQGDSAMYLCASSLIIEAFFGQGTRLTVV.

The chain combines TRBV4-1 with TRBJ1-2; D remains ambiguous. V was cut by 0 bases and J by 8 bases, with 13 bases left in between. Germline assignment: CDR1 MGHRA and CDR2 YSYEKL. CDR3 length: 14 amino acids. This CDR3 is CASSQDGPAGGYTF. CDR3 DNA: TGCGCCAGCAGCCAAGATGGTCCAGCGGGGGGCTACACCTTC.

The gene calls are TRBV29-1 and TRBJ1-2, with TRBD1 matching 7 bases. The CDR3 runs 13 residues. Germline V CDR1 and CDR2: SQVTM, ANQGSEA. V was clipped by 0 bases and J by 8 bases; unmatched bases: 6. The DNA of the CDR3 is TGCAGCGTTGAAGATAGACAGGGTTACGGCTACACCTTC. As protein: CSVEDRQGYGYTF.

The CDR3 DNA reads as TGTGCCAGCAGCTTGGGGGCGTTGGGGACAGGGAGCGGCTACACCTTC. This encodes CASSLGALGTGSGYTF. This chain connects TRBV5-4 to TRBJ1-2, with 9 bases identical to TRBD1. V trimming: 0 bases; J trimming: 8 bases; junction bases outside the gene matches: 11. Per the germline V gene, CDR1 is SGHNT and CDR2 is YYREEE (reference sequence). This CDR3 is built from 16 residues. The whole variable domain, filled in from reference TRBV5-4 and TRBJ1-2, reads ETGVTQSPTHLIKTRGQQVTLRCSSQSGHNTVSWYQQALGQGPQFIFQYYREEENGRGNFPPRFSGLQFPNYSSELNVNALELDDSALYLCASSLGALGTGSGYTFGSGTRLTVV.

J is TRBJ1-5 and V is TRBV28; 10 nucleotides line up with TRBD1. There are 15 residues in the CDR3. Germline CDR1 MDHEN, CDR2 SYDVKM. V lost 8 bases, J lost 6 bases, and 10 bases stayed unmatched. CDR3 DNA sequence: TGTGCCAGCGGTCCTTTCCGGGACAGGGGTCAGCCCCAGCATTTT. Residues: CASGPFRDRGQPQHF.

This chain connects TRBV11-2 to TRBJ2-5; the D gene is possibly TRBD1 (5 bases). The germline gives CDR1 SGHAT, CDR2 FQNNGV. The CDR3 is 17 amino acids. V dropped 0 bases and J dropped 5 bases, with 19 bases sitting between them. The chain's CDR3 is CASSLDREQVLFETQYF. CDR3 nucleotides: TGTGCCAGCAGCTTAGATAGGGAACAGGTCTTATTCGAGACCCAGTACTTC.

The chain uses TRBV15 and TRBJ1-2; D gene ambiguous. V lost 7 bases, J lost 4 bases, and 16 bases lay in between. CDR3 size: 14 residues. Germline V gene sequence: CDR1 LNHNV, CDR2 YYDKDF (reference sequence). The CDR3 sequence is CATTTAGSIYGYTF. DNA for the CDR3: TGTGCCACCACGACGGCAGGTTCTATCTATGGCTACACCTTC.

J is TRBJ2-7 and V is TRBV7-9; TRBD2 agrees at 9 bases. This CDR3 has 16 residues. The J segment lost 12 bases and the V segment lost 3 bases, leaving 18 bases of the junction unmatched. The germline V gene has CDR1 SEHNR and CDR2 FQNEAQ (reference sequence). CDR3: CASSLNLPAGGDHTYF. Here the CDR3 DNA reads TGTGCCAGCAGCTTGAATTTGCCAGCGGGAGGAGACCATACGTACTTC.

In this sample, this clone turned up a few times. This rearrangement joins TRBV6-5 to TRBJ2-7, with 7 bases that match TRBD1. The V segment lost 5 bases and the J segment 2 bases; nucleotides outside the gene matches: 3. The CDR3 loop spans 13 amino acids. The germline V gene encodes CDR1 MNHEY and CDR2 SVGAGI. The CDR3 DNA reads TGTGCCAGCAGTAGGACAGGCCCCTACGAGCAGTACTTC. It specifies CASSRTGPYEQYF.

This clone was observed once. The rearrangement joins TRBV5-1 to TRBJ2-1; D might be TRBD2 (5 bases). Trimming pared 3 bases from V and 8 bases from J, leaving 12 bases between. This CDR3 spans 13 amino acids. The V gene's germline CDR1 is SGHRS and CDR2 YFSETQ. CDR3: CASSSSGRDEQFF. DNA of the CDR3: TGCGCCAGCAGCTCGAGCGGTCGGGATGAGCAGTTCTTC.

V usage is TRBV28 and J usage is TRBJ1-2; D ambiguous. CDR3 length equals 13 residues. The ends were cut back, 4 bases at V and 1 base at J, with 7 bases in the middle. Germline CDR1 reads MDHEN; CDR2 reads SYDVKM. The CDR3 spells CASSSPLNYGYTF. The CDR3 coding sequence is TGTGCCAGCAGTTCCCCCCTTAACTATGGCTACACCTTC.

The chain is built from TRBV28 and TRBJ1-1, with TRBD1 matching over 9 bases. This CDR3 has 18 amino acids. Unmatched junction bases numbered 11, after V lost 2 bases and J lost 1 base. CDR1 and CDR2 (germline): MDHEN, SYDVKM. CDR3 sequence reads: CASSLRDRASGKNTEAFF. The CDR3, as DNA: TGTGCCAGCAGTTTAAGGGACAGGGCGTCGGGGAAGAACACTGAAGCTTTCTTT. Variable domain in full (rest from reference TRBV28 and TRBJ1-1): DVKVTQSSRYLVKRTGEKVFLECVQDMDHENMFWYRQDPGLGLRLIYFSYDVKMKEKGDIPEGYSVSREKKERFSLILESASTNQTSMYLCASSLRDRASGKNTEAFFGQGTRLTVV.

The gene calls are TRBV18 and TRBJ1-1; 10 bases line up with TRBD1. V trimming: 1 base; J trimming: 6 bases; junction bases outside the gene matches: 2. Germline V CDR1 and CDR2: KGHSH, LQKENI. The CDR3 extends over 14 amino acids. CDR3 DNA sequence: TGTGCCAGCTCACCACACGGACAGGGGGCTGAAGCTTTCTTT. Amino acids: CASSPHGQGAEAFF.

V and J are TRBV4-1 and TRBJ2-5; 10 bases match TRBD1. The V and J ends lost 2 bases and 6 bases, in that order; junction bases with no gene match: 6. From germline, CDR1 is MGHRA and CDR2 YSYEKL. This CDR3 is built from 15 residues. The CDR3 spells CASSQPRQGAKTQYF. The CDR3 DNA reads as TGCGCCAGCAGCCAACCAAGACAGGGGGCCAAGACCCAGTACTTC.

CDR3 sequence: CASSRGQGYEQYF. The CDR3 DNA reads TGTGCCAGCAGCCGCGGACAGGGATACGAGCAGTACTTC. The chain is built from TRBV5-4 and TRBJ2-7; 8 bases are shared with TRBD1. Per germline, CDR1 SGHNT and CDR2 YYREEE (reference sequence). Trimming took 4 bases from V and 4 from J; bases not matched to a gene: 4. The CDR3 is 13 residues long.